This section outlines one TCR beta chain sequence together with its context. CDR1 is KGHSY, CDR2 FQNENV, per germline. J lost 6 bases, V lost 7 bases, and 5 bases had no gene match. The CDR3 length is 12 residues. Profiling relied on immunoSEQ multiplex PCR, and the TCRdb table lists in-frame clones only, not all of them. The table lists about 75,000 clones, about 91% of them singletons, with 9% to 10% in the top ten. This sample is part of a study of T cell responses to AZD1222 COVID-19 vaccine. Sequenced here: peripheral blood, sampled 28 days after the second dose of the MenACWY control vaccine. The TCR comes from an adult who received the MenACWY meningococcal vaccine as a control. The chain joins TRBV16 to TRBJ2-7; 8 nucleotides align to TRBD1. CDR3 DNA: TGTGCCAGCAACCCAGGGGGCACCGAGCAGTACTTC. Translation: CASNPGGTEQYF.